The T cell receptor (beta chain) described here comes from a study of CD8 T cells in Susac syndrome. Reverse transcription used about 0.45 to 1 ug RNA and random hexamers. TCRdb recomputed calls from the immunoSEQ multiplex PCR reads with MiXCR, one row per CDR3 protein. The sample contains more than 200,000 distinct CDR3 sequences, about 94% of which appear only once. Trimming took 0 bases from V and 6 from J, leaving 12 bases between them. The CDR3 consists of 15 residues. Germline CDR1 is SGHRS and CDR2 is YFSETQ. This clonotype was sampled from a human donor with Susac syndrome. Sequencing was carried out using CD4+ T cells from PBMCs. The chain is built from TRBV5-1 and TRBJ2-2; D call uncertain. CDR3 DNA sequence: TGCGCCAGCAGCTTGGCGGCAGGCCGGGCCGGGGAGCTGTTTTTT. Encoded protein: CASSLAAGRAGELFF.